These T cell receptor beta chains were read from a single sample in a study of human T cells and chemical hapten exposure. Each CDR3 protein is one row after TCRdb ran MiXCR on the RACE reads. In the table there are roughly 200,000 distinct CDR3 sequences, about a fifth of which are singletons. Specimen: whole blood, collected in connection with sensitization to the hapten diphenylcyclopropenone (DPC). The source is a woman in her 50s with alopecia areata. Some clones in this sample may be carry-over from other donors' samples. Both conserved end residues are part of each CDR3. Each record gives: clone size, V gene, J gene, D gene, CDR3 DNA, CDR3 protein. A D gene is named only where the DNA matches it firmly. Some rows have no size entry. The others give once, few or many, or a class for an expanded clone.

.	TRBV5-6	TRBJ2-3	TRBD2	TGTGCCAGCAGCGGACTAGCGGGATTTACAGATACGCAGTATTTT	CASSGLAGFTDTQYF
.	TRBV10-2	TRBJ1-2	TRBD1	TGCGCCAGCAGTGAGAGCAGGGGGCGAGACTATGGCTACACCTTC	CASSESRGRDYGYTF
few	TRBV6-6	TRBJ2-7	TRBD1	TGTGCCAGCAGTTATAGGGACAGAGCCTACGAGCAGTACTTC	CASSYRDRAYEQYF
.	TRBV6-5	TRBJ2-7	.	TGTGCCAGCAGTTGGACCACGTATGATGACGAGCAGTACTTC	CASSWTTYDDEQYF
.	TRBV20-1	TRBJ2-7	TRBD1	TGCAGTGCTAAGGATACGGGACAGACGTCCGGGGAGCAGTACTTC	CSAKDTGQTSGEQYF
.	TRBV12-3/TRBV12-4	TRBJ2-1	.	TGTGCCAGCAGTGCCCACACTAGCAGCAATGAGCAGTTCTTC	CASSAHTSSNEQFF
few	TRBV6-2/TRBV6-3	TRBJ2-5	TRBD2	TGTGCCAGCAAGGAAGATGCGGGAGGGCCAGAGACCCAGTACTTC	CASKEDAGGPETQYF
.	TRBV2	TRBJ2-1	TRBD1	TGTGCCAGCAGTGGACAGGGACACATAAACAATGAGCAGTTCTTC	CASSGQGHINNEQFF
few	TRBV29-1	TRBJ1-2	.	TGCAGCGTTGAAGAGGAGGGGTACGGTGGCTACACCTTC	CSVEEEGYGGYTF
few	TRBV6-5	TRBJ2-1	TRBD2	TGTGCCAGCAGTCCACCACTAGCGGGAGATCATGAGCAGTTCTTC	CASSPPLAGDHEQFF
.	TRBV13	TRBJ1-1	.	TGTGCCAGCAGCCCAGACAGGAGTCGAACTGAAGCTTTCTTT	CASSPDRSRTEAFF
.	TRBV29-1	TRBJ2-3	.	TGCAGCGTTCCCGGGAACACAGATACGCAGTATTTT	CSVPGNTDTQYF
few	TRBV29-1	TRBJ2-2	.	TGCAGCGTTGACGCATACACCGGGGAGCTGTTTTTT	CSVDAYTGELFF
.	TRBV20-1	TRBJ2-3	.	TGCAGTGCTTTGCCTAGCGTTCAAGATACGCAGTATTTT	CSALPSVQDTQYF
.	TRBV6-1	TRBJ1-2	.	TGTGCCAGCAGTGAATTATCAGGACCCTATGGCTACACCTTC	CASSELSGPYGYTF
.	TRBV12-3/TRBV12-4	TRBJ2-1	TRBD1	TGTGCCAGCAGTGCGACAGGGTCTGCCTACAATGAGCAGTTCTTC	CASSATGSAYNEQFF
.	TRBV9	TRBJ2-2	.	TGTGCCAGCAGCGTAGAGGCGGAGCTAAACACCGGGGAGCTGTTTTTT	CASSVEAELNTGELFF
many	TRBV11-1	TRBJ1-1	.	TGTGCCAGCAGCTTCTCCGGGGATGAAGCTTTCTTT	CASSFSGDEAFF
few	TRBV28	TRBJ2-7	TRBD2	TGTGCCAGCAGTTTTGGGGGGGGAAAGTACGAGCAGTACTTC	CASSFGGGKYEQYF
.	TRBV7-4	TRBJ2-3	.	TGTGCCAGCAGCGCAGGGTTCCCAGATACGCAGTGTTTT	CASSAGFPDTQCF
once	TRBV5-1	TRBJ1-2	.	TGCGCCAGCAGCTTGTCAACCGACGGCTACTATGGCTACACCTTC	CASSLSTDGYYGYTF
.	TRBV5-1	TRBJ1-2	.	TGCGCCAGCAGCTCGGGGCCTCTAGCTGGCTACACCTTC	CASSSGPLAGYTF
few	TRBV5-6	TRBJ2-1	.	TGTGCCAGCAGCCCCCCCTTCCGCAGCGTCCATGAGCAGTTCTTC	CASSPPFRSVHEQFF
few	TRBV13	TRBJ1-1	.	TGTGCCAGCAGCTCCACCCCTGAAGCTTTCTTT	CASSSTPEAFF
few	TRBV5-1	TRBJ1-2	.	TGCGCCAGCAGCTTGAAGTGGCCAGGGCCTAATGGCTACACCTTC	CASSLKWPGPNGYTF
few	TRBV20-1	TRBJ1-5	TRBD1	TGCAGTGCTGCTGGGACAGGAGAGTATCAGCCCCAGCATTTT	CSAAGTGEYQPQHF
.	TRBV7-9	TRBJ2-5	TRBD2	TGTGCCAGCAGCTTCATCGCTTTAGCGGGCAAACAAGAGACCCAGTACTTC	CASSFIALAGKQETQYF
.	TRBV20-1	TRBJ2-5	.	TGCAGTGCTAACTTGCACGGGCAAGAGACCCAGTACTTC	CSANLHGQETQYF
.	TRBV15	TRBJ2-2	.	TGTGCCACCAGCACCCTGGCCCTGGGCACCGGGGAGCTGTTTTTT	CATSTLALGTGELFF
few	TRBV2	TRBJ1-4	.	TGTGCCAGCAGTGCGACAGCCTATAATGAAAAACTGTTTTTT	CASSATAYNEKLFF
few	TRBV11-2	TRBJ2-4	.	TGTGCCAGCAGCTGGGAGAATGGAGGCAACATTCAGTACTTC	CASSWENGGNIQYF